The 26 T cell receptor beta chains in this list originate from one sample, sequenced in a study of CD8 T cells in ankylosing spondylitis. TCRdb re-called the 5' RACE reads through MiXCR, storing one row per CDR3 protein. Of some 240,000 distinct CDR3 sequences listed, approximately 20% are singletons. Sequences were obtained from blood, either unsorted or a sorted T cell fraction (not recorded which). The receptors originated from a male donor with ankylosing spondylitis or in good health (not recorded which).

This clonotype was counted only a few times. This rearrangement joins TRBV29-1 to TRBJ2-7, with TRBD2 identical over 7 bases. Trimming removed 6 bases from V and 0 bases from J; junction bases left unmatched: 14. This CDR3 region has 16 residues. Germline loops: CDR1 SQVTM, CDR2 ANQGSEA. The CDR3 protein is CSVQTTLAVSSYEQYF. The CDR3 nucleotides are TGCAGCGTCCAAACTACTCTAGCGGTGAGCTCCTACGAGCAGTACTTC.

This chain uses TRBV6-2 or TRBV6-3 with TRBJ2-5, with 9 bases aligning to TRBD2. This CDR3 contains 15 residues. Germline CDR1 is MNHEY and CDR2 is SVGEGT. V dropped 5 bases and J dropped 4; count of bases not matched to a gene: 8. CDR3 nucleotide sequence: TGTGCCAGCAGTGGGACTCTAGCGGGACTAGAGACCCAGTACTTC. Translating gives CASSGTLAGLETQYF.

This clonotype was observed many times. V is TRBV5-1 and J is TRBJ2-3; D is tentatively TRBD1 or TRBD2 (5 bases each). The ends were cut back, 0 bases at V and 3 bases at J, with 8 bases in the middle. CDR1 is SGHRS and CDR2 is YFSETQ in the germline V gene. CDR3 length: 14 residues. CDR3 protein: CASSLGDATDTQYF. The DNA for the CDR3 is TGCGCCAGCAGCTTGGGGGACGCTACAGATACGCAGTATTTT.

This clonotype showed up just a few times. CDR3 bases: TGTGCCAGCAGCTTTAAGTCTCCGGACCAAGAGACCCAGTACTTC. This translates into CASSFKSPDQETQYF. The chain carries TRBV7-8 and TRBJ2-5; D is undetermined. The CDR3 is made up of 15 amino acids. The V gene lost 3 bases and the J gene lost 0 bases, with 11 bases spanning the gap. Germline loops: CDR1 SGHVS, CDR2 FQNEAQ.

There are a few counts of this clonotype. This rearrangement joins TRBV3-1 to TRBJ1-5; D uncertain. CDR1 and CDR2 (germline): LGHDT, YNNKEL (reference sequence). The CDR3 has 14 amino acids. Trimming stripped 0 bases from V and 4 bases from J, with 7 bases between. CDR3 residues: CASSQELDNQPQHF. For the CDR3, the DNA is TGTGCCAGCAGCCAAGAGTTGGATAATCAGCCCCAGCATTTT.

In its sample, this clonotype was seen a few times. The CDR3 loop reads CAIRQTTNEKLFF. The CDR3 DNA reads as TGTGCCATCCGACAGACAACTAATGAAAAACTGTTTTTT. The chain is built from TRBV28 and TRBJ1-4, with a weak D call TRBD1 (5 bases). Trimming removed 10 bases from V and 0 bases from J, with 9 bases in between. CDR1 MDHEN and CDR2 SYDVKM come from the germline V gene. This CDR3 has 13 amino acids.

This clonotype occurred a few times. The chain carries TRBV7-2 and TRBJ2-7, with D maybe TRBD1 (6 bases). The CDR3 consists of 12 residues. V was trimmed by 4 bases and J by 3 bases, leaving 7 bases between them. Germline V gives CDR1 SGHTA, CDR2 FQGNSA. The CDR3: CASSWDIYEQYF. The CDR3 coding sequence is TGTGCCAGCAGCTGGGACATCTACGAGCAGTACTTC.

This clonotype was seen a few times. This sequence joins TRBV6-5 and TRBJ1-2; a weak D match, TRBD1 (6 bases). Trimming shortened V by 3 bases and J by 8 bases, and 10 bases separated the two germline ends. The CDR3 spans 12 residues. Germline lookup yields CDR1 MNHEY and CDR2 SVGAGI. CDR3 residues: CASSYSGEGYTF. CDR3 bases: TGTGCCAGCAGTTATTCAGGGGAAGGCTACACCTTC.

The J gene is TRBJ1-3, the V gene TRBV9, with D unresolved. The ends were cut back, 4 bases at V and 0 bases at J, with 11 bases in the middle. The CDR3 is 15 residues long. Germline assignment: CDR1 SGDLS and CDR2 YYNGEE. The CDR3 region is CASSSTIYSGNTIYF. For the CDR3, the DNA is TGTGCCAGCAGCTCCACAATCTACTCTGGAAACACCATATATTTT.

The rearrangement joins TRBV10-1 to TRBJ2-3, with a possible D match to TRBD2 (5 bases). This CDR3 has 16 residues. Germline V CDR1 and CDR2: WNHNN, SYGVQD (reference sequence). Trimming took off 0 bases at V and 0 bases at J, with 10 bases between the two ends. CDR3 residues: CASSESTAVSTDTQYF. CDR3 sequence (DNA): TGCGCCAGCAGTGAGTCTACAGCGGTTAGCACAGATACGCAGTATTTT.

The DNA of the CDR3 is TGCAGCGTTGAAGATGGGGAACAGGGGGTCGCCGGGGAGCTGTTTTTT. Protein product: CSVEDGEQGVAGELFF. The chain uses TRBV29-1 and TRBJ2-2; TRBD1 matches at 8 bases. The CDR3 totals 16 residues. CDR1 SQVTM and CDR2 ANQGSEA come from the germline V gene. J was trimmed by 6 bases and V by 0 bases; bases with no gene match: 9.

This clonotype was seen many times. The CDR3 DNA reads as TGCGCCAGCAGCCAAGATACCAGCTATGAGACCCAGTACTTC. Translating gives CASSQDTSYETQYF. This chain uses TRBV4-1 with TRBJ2-5; no reliable D call. Trimming took off 0 bases at V and 5 bases at J, with 10 bases between the two ends. The CDR3 contains 14 residues. Germline loops: CDR1 MGHRA, CDR2 YSYEKL.

J is TRBJ2-3 and V is TRBV28, with 9 bases matching TRBD2. CDR1 is MDHEN, CDR2 SYDVKM, per germline. The CDR3 consists of 16 residues. V lost 9 bases to trimming and J lost 3 bases; unmatched junction nucleotides: 13. The CDR3, as DNA: TGTGCCAGTGGATTTGGGCTAGCGGGGATTACAGATACGCAGTATTTT. This gives the protein CASGFGLAGITDTQYF.

The chain carries TRBV18 and TRBJ2-1; TRBD2 agrees at 8 bases. From germline, CDR1 is KGHSH and CDR2 LQKENI. V shed 2 bases and J 5 bases; nucleotides not matched to a gene: 8. There are 16 residues in the CDR3. The CDR3 nucleotides read TGTGCCAGCTCACCATCGGGGGGGATGAGTGACAATGAGCAGTTCTTC. Translated: CASSPSGGMSDNEQFF.

This clonotype showed up just a few times. The V gene is TRBV4-1, the J gene TRBJ1-1, with 7 bases that match TRBD1. CDR3 length: 16 amino acids. V lost 4 bases, J lost 0 bases, and 8 bases stayed unmatched. Germline CDR1 MGHRA, CDR2 YSYEKL. CDR3 sequence: CASSLGPTGLNTEAFF. CDR3 sequence (DNA): TGCGCCAGCAGCCTGGGACCGACAGGGCTGAACACTGAAGCTTTCTTT.

The chain couples TRBV19 to TRBJ1-2; D is unclear. CDR3 length: 14 amino acids. Per the germline V gene, CDR1 is LNHDA and CDR2 is SQIVND (reference sequence). The V gene lost 1 base and the J gene lost 5 bases, with 11 bases spanning the gap. The CDR3 region has the DNA TGTGCCAGTAGTATAGCGGCAGAGACGTATGGCTACACCTTC. Translation gives CASSIAAETYGYTF.

The V and J genes are TRBV29-1 and TRBJ2-1; D possibly corresponds to TRBD1 (5 bases). Trimming pared 4 bases from V and 3 bases from J, leaving 7 bases between. Germline V gene lookup returns CDR1 SQVTM and CDR2 ANQGSEA. The CDR3 has 12 amino acids. The CDR3 is CSVVTDYNEQFF. For the CDR3, the DNA is TGCAGCGTTGTGACAGACTACAATGAGCAGTTCTTC.

The J gene is TRBJ1-2, the V gene TRBV6-5; no firm D call. The CDR3 consists of 13 residues. CDR1 MNHEY and CDR2 SVGAGI come from the germline V gene. Trimming pared 2 bases from V and 1 base from J, leaving 5 bases between. The CDR3 DNA reads TGTGCCAGCAGTTACCGGGATAACTATGGCTACACCTTC. It encodes CASSYRDNYGYTF.

This clonotype was seen many times. J is TRBJ2-3 and V is TRBV29-1; TRBD1 matches at 9 bases. Germline CDR1 SQVTM, CDR2 ANQGSEA. The CDR3 runs 14 residues. Trimming cost V 7 bases and J 5 bases; bases outside gene matches: 10. The CDR3 DNA reads TGCAGCGCCCAAGGACAGGGGAGGTTAGATACGCAGTATTTT. It yields the protein CSAQGQGRLDTQYF.

This clonotype was counted a few times. The chain couples TRBV5-6 to TRBJ2-1, with TRBD2 matching over 10 bases. The trim removed 4 bases at V and 0 bases at J, leaving 7 bases unmatched. The CDR3 totals 17 residues. CDR1 SGHDT and CDR2 YYEEEE come from the germline V gene. This chain's CDR3 is CASSLMTSGPSYNEQFF. CDR3 nucleotides: TGTGCCAGCAGCCTAATGACTAGCGGGCCCTCCTACAATGAGCAGTTCTTC.

J is TRBJ2-1 and V is TRBV5-1; 11 bases align to TRBD1. This CDR3 is built from 18 residues. The V and J ends lost 2 bases and 6 bases, in that order; junction bases with no gene match: 13. Germline-derived CDR1 and CDR2 are SGHRS and YFSETQ. The CDR3 reads CASSFRDRGVLGGNEQFF. In DNA form, the CDR3 reads TGCGCCAGCAGCTTCCGGGACAGGGGGGTCCTTGGGGGCAATGAGCAGTTCTTC.

The V gene is TRBV28, the J gene TRBJ2-7; D unresolved. Germline V lookup: CDR1 MDHEN, CDR2 SYDVKM. V lost 6 bases and J 6 bases, leaving 15 bases between the germline ends. This CDR3 has 13 residues. For the CDR3, the DNA is TGTGCCAGCAGCCTAAGTCTTATGGGCGAGCAGTACTTC. This gives the protein CASSLSLMGEQYF.

The CDR3 DNA sequence: TGTGCCAGCGGGGAGGGGGTCAGGCCCTACGAGCAGTACTTC. It is translated as CASGEGVRPYEQYF. V gene TRBV6-1 combines with J gene TRBJ2-7; D is perhaps TRBD2 (7 bases). Germline V gene lookup returns CDR1 MNHNS and CDR2 SASEGT. Trimming left V 8 bases short and J 2 bases short, with 16 bases between. The CDR3 runs to 14 residues.

The CDR3 bases are TGCGCCAGCAGCTGGGGGACAGGGGGCGTCGATACGCAGTATTTT. Protein: CASSWGTGGVDTQYF. V usage is TRBV5-1 and J usage is TRBJ2-3; 12 bases align to TRBD1. V trimming: 3 bases; J trimming: 6 bases; junction bases outside the gene matches: 5. Germline CDR1 SGHRS, CDR2 YFSETQ. The CDR3 consists of 15 residues.

This clonotype was detected many times. This chain connects TRBV29-1 to TRBJ2-3, with D unclear. Trimming left V 4 bases short and J 6 bases short, with 5 bases between. The CDR3 spans 10 residues. Germline CDR1 is SQVTM and CDR2 is ANQGSEA. The CDR3 loop is CSVVSDTQYF. CDR3 DNA: TGCAGCGTTGTGTCGGATACGCAGTATTTT.

CDR3 DNA sequence: TGTGCCAGCAGCTTAGTCCCGGCCTCCCTCTACAATGAGCAGTTCTTC. Translation gives CASSLVPASLYNEQFF. The rearrangement links TRBV11-2 to TRBJ2-1; D uncertain. Trimming removed 1 base at V and 3 bases at J, with 13 bases between. Germline V CDR1 and CDR2: SGHAT, FQNNGV. This CDR3 comprises 16 residues.